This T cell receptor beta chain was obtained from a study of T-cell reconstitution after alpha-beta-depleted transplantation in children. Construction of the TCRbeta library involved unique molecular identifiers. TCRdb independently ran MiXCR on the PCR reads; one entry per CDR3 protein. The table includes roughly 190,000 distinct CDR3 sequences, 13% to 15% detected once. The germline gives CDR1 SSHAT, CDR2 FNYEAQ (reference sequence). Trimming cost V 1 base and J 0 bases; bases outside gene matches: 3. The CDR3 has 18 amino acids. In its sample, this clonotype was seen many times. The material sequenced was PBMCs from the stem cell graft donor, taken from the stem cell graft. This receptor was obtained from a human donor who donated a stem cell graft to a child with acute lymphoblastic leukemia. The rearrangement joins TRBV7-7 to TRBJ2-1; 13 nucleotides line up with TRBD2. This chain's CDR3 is CASSLELAGGPSYNEQFF. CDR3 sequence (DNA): TGTGCCAGCAGCTTAGAACTAGCGGGAGGGCCCTCCTACAATGAGCAGTTCTTC.